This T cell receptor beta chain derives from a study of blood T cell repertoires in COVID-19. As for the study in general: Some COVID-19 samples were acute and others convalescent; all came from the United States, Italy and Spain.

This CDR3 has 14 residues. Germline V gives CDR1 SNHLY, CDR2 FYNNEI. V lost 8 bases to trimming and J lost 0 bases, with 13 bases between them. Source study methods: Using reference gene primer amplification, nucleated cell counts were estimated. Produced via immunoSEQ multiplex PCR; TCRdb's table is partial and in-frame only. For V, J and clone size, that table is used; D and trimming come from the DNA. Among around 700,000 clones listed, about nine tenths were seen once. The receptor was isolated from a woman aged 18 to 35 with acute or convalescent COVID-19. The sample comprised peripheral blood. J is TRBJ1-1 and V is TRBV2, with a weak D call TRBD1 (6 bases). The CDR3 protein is CASAYRALNTEAFF. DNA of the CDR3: TGTGCCAGCGCTTACAGGGCGCTGAACACTGAAGCTTTCTTT. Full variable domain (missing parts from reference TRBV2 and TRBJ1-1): EPEVTQTPSHQVTQMGQEVILRCVPISNHLYFYWYRQILGQKVEFLVSFYNNEISEKSEIFDDQFSVERPDGSNFTLKIRSTKLEDSAMYFCASAYRALNTEAFFGQGTRLTVV.